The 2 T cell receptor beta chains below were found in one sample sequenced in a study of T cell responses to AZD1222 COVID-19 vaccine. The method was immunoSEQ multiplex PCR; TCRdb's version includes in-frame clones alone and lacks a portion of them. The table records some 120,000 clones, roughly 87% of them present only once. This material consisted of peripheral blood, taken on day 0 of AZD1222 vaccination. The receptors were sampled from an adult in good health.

The CDR3 nucleotides are TGTGCCAGCAGCGAATTACAGGGGAGGTCGAGTGGCTACACCTTC. Residues: CASSELQGRSSGYTF. The chain joins TRBV28 to TRBJ1-2; 7 bases are a match to TRBD1. The junction had 14 bases not matched to a gene; V was cut back by 6 bases and J by 7 bases. The CDR3 is made up of 15 amino acids. Per germline, CDR1 MDHEN and CDR2 SYDVKM.

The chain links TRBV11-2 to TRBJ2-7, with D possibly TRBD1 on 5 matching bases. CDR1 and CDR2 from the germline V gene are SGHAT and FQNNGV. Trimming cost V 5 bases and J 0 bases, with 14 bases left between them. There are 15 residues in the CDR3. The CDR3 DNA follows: TGTGCCAGCAGCCGCCGGACATCGAGCTCCTACGAGCAGTACTTC. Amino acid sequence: CASSRRTSSSYEQYF.